This TCR beta chain was captured by sequencing in a study of cytomegalovirus exposure and HLA in healthy donors. Whole-study results and caveats: The study flagged about 160 TCR beta chains as cytomegalovirus-associated. According to a later analysis, most TCR beta chains associated with CMV appeared HLA-restricted. A later analysis linked a missense variant in DCLRE1C to the trimming of TCR beta V and J genes.

The PCR used 60 Vbeta and 13 Jbeta primers. Sequencing was performed with immunoSEQ multiplex PCR; in TCRdb, only in-frame clones are kept and a portion is missing. Among 100,000 to 150,000 clones listed, 65% to 80% were seen once. Worth noting for this clone: Its antigen is currently unknown.

This CDR3 spans 11 amino acids. The germline gives CDR1 GTSNPN, CDR2 SVGIG (reference sequence). The clonotype originates from a woman in her thirties or forties in good health and CMV-seropositive. Input material: PBMCs. The chain couples TRBV30 to TRBJ2-5, with a tentative D call TRBD2 (5 bases). TRBJ2-7 matches the DNA end more closely, so the J call is doubtful. The CDR3 DNA is TGTGCCTGGAGTGGGACTTACGAGCAGTACTTC. This translates into CAWSGTYEQYF.